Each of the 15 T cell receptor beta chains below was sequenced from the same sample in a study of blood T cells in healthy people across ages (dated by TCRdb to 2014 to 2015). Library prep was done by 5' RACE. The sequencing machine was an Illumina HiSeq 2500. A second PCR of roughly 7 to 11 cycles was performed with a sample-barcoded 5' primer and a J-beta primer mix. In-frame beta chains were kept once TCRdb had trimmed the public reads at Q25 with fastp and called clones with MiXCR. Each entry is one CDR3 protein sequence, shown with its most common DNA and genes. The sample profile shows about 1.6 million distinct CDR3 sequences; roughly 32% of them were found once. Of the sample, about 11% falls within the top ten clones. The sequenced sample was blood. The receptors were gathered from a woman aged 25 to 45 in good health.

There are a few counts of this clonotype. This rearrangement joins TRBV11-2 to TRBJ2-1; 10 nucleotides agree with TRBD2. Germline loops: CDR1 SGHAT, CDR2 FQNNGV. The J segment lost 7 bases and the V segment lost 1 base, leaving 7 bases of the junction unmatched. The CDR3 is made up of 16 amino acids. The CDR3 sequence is CASSLVTGLAQNEQFF. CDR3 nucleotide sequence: TGTGCCAGCAGCTTAGTAACGGGACTAGCGCAAAATGAGCAGTTCTTC.

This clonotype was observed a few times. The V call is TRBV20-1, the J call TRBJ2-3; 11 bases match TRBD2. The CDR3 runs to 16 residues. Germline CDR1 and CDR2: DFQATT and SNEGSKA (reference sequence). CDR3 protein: CRRLAGLFMGTDTQYF. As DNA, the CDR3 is TGCAGGCGACTAGCGGGGCTTTTTATGGGGACAGATACGCAGTATTTT.

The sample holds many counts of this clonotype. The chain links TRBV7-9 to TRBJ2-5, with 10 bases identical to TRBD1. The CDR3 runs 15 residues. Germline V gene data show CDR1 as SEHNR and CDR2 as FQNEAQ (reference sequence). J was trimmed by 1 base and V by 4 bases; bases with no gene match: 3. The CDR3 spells CASSSRTGGQETQYF. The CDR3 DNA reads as TGTGCCAGCAGCTCCCGGACAGGGGGCCAAGAGACCCAGTACTTC.

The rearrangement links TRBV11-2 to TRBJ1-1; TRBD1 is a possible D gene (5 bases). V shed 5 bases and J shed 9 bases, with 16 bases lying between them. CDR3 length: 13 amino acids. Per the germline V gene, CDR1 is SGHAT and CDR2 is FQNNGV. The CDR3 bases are TGTGCCAGCAGCCACGGGACTCGGGAACAAGCTTTCTTT. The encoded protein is CASSHGTREQAFF.

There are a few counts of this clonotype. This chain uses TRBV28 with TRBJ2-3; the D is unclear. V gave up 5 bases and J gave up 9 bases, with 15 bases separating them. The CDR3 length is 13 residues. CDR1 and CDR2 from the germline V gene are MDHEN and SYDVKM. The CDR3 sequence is CASSPPKQPTQYF. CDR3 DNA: TGTGCCAGCAGTCCTCCTAAACAGCCGACGCAGTATTTT.

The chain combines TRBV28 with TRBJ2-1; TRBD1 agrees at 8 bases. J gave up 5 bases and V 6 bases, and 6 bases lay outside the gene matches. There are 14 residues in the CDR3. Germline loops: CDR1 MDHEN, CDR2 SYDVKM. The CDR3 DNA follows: TGTGCCAGCAGACCCAGGGGGCGCCACAATGAGCAGTTCTTC. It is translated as CASRPRGRHNEQFF. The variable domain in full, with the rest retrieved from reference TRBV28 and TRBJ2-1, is DVKVTQSSRYLVKRTGEKVFLECVQDMDHENMFWYRQDPGLGLRLIYFSYDVKMKEKGDIPEGYSVSREKKERFSLILESASTNQTSMYLCASRPRGRHNEQFFGPGTRLTVL.

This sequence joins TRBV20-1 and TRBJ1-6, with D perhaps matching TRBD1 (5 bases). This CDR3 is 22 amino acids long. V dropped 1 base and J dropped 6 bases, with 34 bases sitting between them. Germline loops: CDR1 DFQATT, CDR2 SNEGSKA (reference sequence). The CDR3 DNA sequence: TGCAGTGCTAGAGGCCCAGGGCAAGATATCGGGGAGGTTAATTGGCGTAATTCACCCCTCCACTTT. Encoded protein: CSARGPGQDIGEVNWRNSPLHF.

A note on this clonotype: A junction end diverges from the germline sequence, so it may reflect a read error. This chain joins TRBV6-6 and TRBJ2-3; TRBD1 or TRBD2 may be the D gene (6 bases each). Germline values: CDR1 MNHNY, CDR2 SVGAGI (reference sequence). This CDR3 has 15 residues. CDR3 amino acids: CVSSNPRGLRDTQYF. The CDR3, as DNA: TGTGTCAGCAGTAATCCCCGGGGGCTACGAGATACGCAGTATTTT.

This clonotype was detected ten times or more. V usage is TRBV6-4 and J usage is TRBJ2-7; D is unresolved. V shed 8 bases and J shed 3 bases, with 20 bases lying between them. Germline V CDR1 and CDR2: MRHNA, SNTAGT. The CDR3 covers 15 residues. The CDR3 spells CASGSGQWGNYEQYF. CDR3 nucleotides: TGTGCCAGCGGTAGTGGGCAATGGGGAAACTACGAGCAGTACTTC.

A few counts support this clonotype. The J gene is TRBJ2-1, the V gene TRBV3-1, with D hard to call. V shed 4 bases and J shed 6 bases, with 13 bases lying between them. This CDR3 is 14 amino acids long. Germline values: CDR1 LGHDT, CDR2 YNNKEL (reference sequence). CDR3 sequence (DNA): TGTGCCAGCAGCCGAGCCGGATATTTCAATGAGCAGTTCTTC. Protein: CASSRAGYFNEQFF.

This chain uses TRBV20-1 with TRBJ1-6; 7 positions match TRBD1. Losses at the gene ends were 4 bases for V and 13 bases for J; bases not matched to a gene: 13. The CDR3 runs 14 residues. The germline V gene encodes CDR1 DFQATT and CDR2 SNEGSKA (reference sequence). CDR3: CSATKTGDPDPLHF. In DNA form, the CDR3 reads TGCAGTGCTACAAAAACAGGGGATCCAGATCCCCTCCACTTT.

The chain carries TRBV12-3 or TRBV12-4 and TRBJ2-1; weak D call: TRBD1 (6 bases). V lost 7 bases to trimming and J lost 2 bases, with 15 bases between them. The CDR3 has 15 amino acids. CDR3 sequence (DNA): TGTGCCAGCAATACCGCAGGGGCAACCTACAATGAGCAGTTCTTC. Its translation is CASNTAGATYNEQFF.

The CDR3 DNA reads as TGTGCCTGGGCCCACCCCGAGGGGAATGAGCAGTTCTTC. Amino acid sequence: CAWAHPEGNEQFF. J is TRBJ2-1 and V is TRBV30; either TRBD1 or TRBD2 may supply D (5 bases each). CDR1 is GTSNPN, CDR2 SVGIG, per germline (reference sequence). Trimming shortened V by 5 bases and J by 7 bases, and 15 bases separated the two germline ends. The CDR3 is 13 residues long.

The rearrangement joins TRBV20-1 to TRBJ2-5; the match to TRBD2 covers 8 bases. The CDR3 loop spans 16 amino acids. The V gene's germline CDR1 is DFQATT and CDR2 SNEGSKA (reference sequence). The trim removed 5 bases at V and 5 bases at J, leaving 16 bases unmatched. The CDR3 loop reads CSAPGLAQPPRETQYF. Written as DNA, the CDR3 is TGCAGTGCTCCAGGACTAGCTCAACCCCCAAGGGAGACCCAGTACTTC.

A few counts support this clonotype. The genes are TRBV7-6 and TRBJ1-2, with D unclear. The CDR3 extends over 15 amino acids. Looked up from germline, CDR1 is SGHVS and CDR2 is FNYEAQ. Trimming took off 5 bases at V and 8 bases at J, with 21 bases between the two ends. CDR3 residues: CASSLEAVGKGGYTF. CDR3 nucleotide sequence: TGTGCCAGCAGCCTAGAAGCGGTGGGTAAAGGGGGCTACACCTTC.